The rows below give T cell receptor beta chains drawn from one sample of a study of CD4 T cells in relation to SARS-CoV-2 and coronaviruses. No antigen is known for these receptors. Produced via immunoSEQ multiplex PCR; TCRdb's table is partial and in-frame only. The data show more than 9,000 clones, around 83% seen once. Sequencing used CD4+ T cells from PBMCs, cultured in vitro. The origin of the receptors is a human donor in good health. Both conserved end residues are part of each CDR3. The order of the fields is D gene, clone size, J gene, V gene, CDR3 protein, CDR3 DNA. The D gene is left open where the match is weak. Only some rows state a clone size, as once, few, many or a class for expanded clones.

d_gene: .; abundance: .; j_gene: TRBJ1-2; v_gene: TRBV28; CDR3aa: CASRFQSGAPSYGYTF; CDR3nt: TGTGCCAGCAGGTTCCAATCGGGGGCCCCGAGCTATGGCTACACCTTC
d_gene: .; abundance: .; j_gene: TRBJ1-2; v_gene: TRBV12-3/TRBV12-4; CDR3aa: CASSRLANYGYTF; CDR3nt: TGTGCCAGCAGTCGGTTAGCTAACTATGGCTACACCTTC
d_gene: .; abundance: .; j_gene: TRBJ2-7; v_gene: TRBV5-4; CDR3aa: CASSYPHSYEQYF; CDR3nt: TGTGCCAGCAGCTACCCACACTCCTACGAGCAGTACTTC
d_gene: .; abundance: .; j_gene: TRBJ2-7; v_gene: TRBV19; CDR3aa: CASSSGSHYEQYF; CDR3nt: TGTGCCAGTAGTTCCGGGAGTCACTACGAGCAGTACTTC
d_gene: TRBD1; abundance: .; j_gene: TRBJ1-4; v_gene: TRBV10-3; CDR3aa: CASATGVGEKLFF; CDR3nt: TGTGCCAGCGCGACAGGGGTAGGGGAAAAACTGTTTTTT
d_gene: .; abundance: .; j_gene: TRBJ2-5; v_gene: TRBV30; CDR3aa: CAWERAGGETQYF; CDR3nt: TGTGCCTGGGAGAGGGCCGGCGGAGAGACCCAGTACTTC
d_gene: TRBD2; abundance: few; j_gene: TRBJ2-7; v_gene: TRBV5-1; CDR3aa: CASSLGAGGVSEQYF; CDR3nt: TGCGCCAGCAGCTTGGGTGCCGGGGGGGTTAGCGAGCAGTACTTC
d_gene: .; abundance: .; j_gene: TRBJ1-2; v_gene: TRBV6-5; CDR3aa: CASSTGRSNYGYTF; CDR3nt: TGTGCCAGCAGTACCGGGAGATCTAACTATGGCTACACCTTC
d_gene: .; abundance: .; j_gene: TRBJ2-1; v_gene: TRBV27; CDR3aa: CASSTPAGNEQFF; CDR3nt: TGTGCCAGCAGCACTCCGGCAGGAAATGAGCAGTTCTTC
d_gene: .; abundance: .; j_gene: TRBJ1-1; v_gene: TRBV21-1; CDR3aa: CASSKGARTEAFF; CDR3nt: TGTGCCAGCAGCAAAGGGGCGCGAACTGAAGCTTTCTTT
d_gene: TRBD1; abundance: .; j_gene: TRBJ2-3; v_gene: TRBV6-2/TRBV6-3; CDR3aa: CASSYSGTAQMDTQYF; CDR3nt: TGTGCCAGCAGTTACTCCGGGACAGCACAAATGGATACGCAGTATTTT
d_gene: TRBD2; abundance: .; j_gene: TRBJ2-3; v_gene: TRBV10-3; CDR3aa: CATLAGGPGDTQYF; CDR3nt: TGTGCCACATTAGCGGGAGGGCCGGGAGATACGCAGTATTTT
d_gene: .; abundance: .; j_gene: TRBJ2-1; v_gene: TRBV4-3; CDR3aa: CASSQGLTRSRAYNEQFF; CDR3nt: TGCGCCAGCAGCCAAGGTTTGACTCGCTCACGGGCCTACAATGAGCAGTTCTTC
d_gene: TRBD1; abundance: .; j_gene: TRBJ2-7; v_gene: TRBV19; CDR3aa: CASSKPGTGDEQYF; CDR3nt: TGTGCCAGTAGTAAACCCGGGACAGGGGACGAGCAGTACTTC
d_gene: .; abundance: .; j_gene: TRBJ1-2; v_gene: TRBV7-2; CDR3aa: CASSLDPRAWNSNYGYTF; CDR3nt: TGTGCCAGCAGCTTAGATCCGAGGGCGTGGAATTCAAACTATGGCTACACCTTC
d_gene: TRBD2; abundance: .; j_gene: TRBJ2-3; v_gene: TRBV10-1; CDR3aa: CASSESLEPRLAGSCTDTQYF; CDR3nt: TGCGCCAGCAGTGAGTCGTTGGAGCCCCGACTAGCGGGATCGTGCACAGATACGCAGTATTTT
d_gene: .; abundance: .; j_gene: TRBJ2-1; v_gene: TRBV27; CDR3aa: CASRQGPYNEQFF; CDR3nt: TGTGCCAGCAGACAGGGCCCCTACAATGAGCAGTTCTTC
d_gene: .; abundance: .; j_gene: TRBJ2-2; v_gene: TRBV7-8; CDR3aa: CASSLYPDTGELFF; CDR3nt: TGTGCCAGCAGCTTATATCCCGACACCGGGGAGCTGTTTTTT
d_gene: .; abundance: .; j_gene: TRBJ2-7; v_gene: TRBV5-5; CDR3aa: CASSLQGWVEQYF; CDR3nt: TGTGCCAGCAGCTTACAGGGTTGGGTCGAGCAGTACTTC
d_gene: .; abundance: .; j_gene: TRBJ2-3; v_gene: TRBV24-1; CDR3aa: CATVPGSTDTQYF; CDR3nt: TGTGCCACCGTCCCGGGGAGCACAGATACGCAGTATTTT
d_gene: .; abundance: .; j_gene: TRBJ1-2; v_gene: TRBV19; CDR3aa: CASSPSHGVYGYTF; CDR3nt: TGTGCCAGTAGTCCAAGTCACGGGGTCTATGGCTACACCTTC
d_gene: TRBD1; abundance: .; j_gene: TRBJ1-1; v_gene: TRBV7-6; CDR3aa: CASSWDRDTEAFF; CDR3nt: TGTGCCAGCAGCTGGGACAGGGACACTGAAGCTTTCTTT
d_gene: TRBD1; abundance: .; j_gene: TRBJ2-1; v_gene: TRBV4-1; CDR3aa: CASSHPTGVRNEQFF; CDR3nt: TGCGCCAGCAGCCACCCGACAGGGGTGCGGAATGAGCAGTTCTTC
d_gene: .; abundance: .; j_gene: TRBJ2-1; v_gene: TRBV27; CDR3aa: CADPPKTAGSTLPNEQFF; CDR3nt: TGTGCCGACCCTCCTAAGACAGCTGGCTCGACCCTTCCCAATGAGCAGTTCTTC
d_gene: TRBD2; abundance: .; j_gene: TRBJ2-7; v_gene: TRBV5-4; CDR3aa: CASSQTSGLTYEQYF; CDR3nt: TGTGCCAGCAGCCAGACTAGCGGGTTGACCTACGAGCAGTACTTC
d_gene: .; abundance: .; j_gene: TRBJ1-2; v_gene: TRBV6-1; CDR3aa: CASSEAGGSPNYGYTF; CDR3nt: TGTGCCAGCAGTGAAGCGGGTGGTTCCCCTAACTATGGCTACACCTTC
d_gene: .; abundance: .; j_gene: TRBJ2-3; v_gene: TRBV13; CDR3aa: CASSTLGNTQYF; CDR3nt: TGTGCCAGCAGCACACTCGGGAATACGCAGTATTTT
d_gene: .; abundance: few; j_gene: TRBJ2-7; v_gene: TRBV12-3/TRBV12-4; CDR3aa: CASSSPHGEQYF; CDR3nt: TGTGCCAGCAGTTCACCCCATGGGGAGCAGTACTTC
d_gene: .; abundance: few; j_gene: TRBJ1-1; v_gene: TRBV2; CDR3aa: CASSESQYTEAFF; CDR3nt: TGTGCCAGCAGTGAATCCCAGTACACTGAAGCTTTCTTT
d_gene: .; abundance: .; j_gene: TRBJ1-6; v_gene: TRBV9; CDR3aa: CASSGSGTLNSPLHF; CDR3nt: TGTGCCAGCAGCGGATCCGGGACCCTTAATTCACCCCTCCACTTT
d_gene: .; abundance: once; j_gene: TRBJ2-1; v_gene: TRBV19; CDR3aa: CASSLSGTPGRFF; CDR3nt: TGTGCCAGTAGTCTCTCCGGGACACCCGGCCGGTTCTTC
d_gene: TRBD1; abundance: .; j_gene: TRBJ1-1; v_gene: TRBV27; CDR3aa: CASSTYPDRSNTEAFF; CDR3nt: TGTGCCAGCAGTACATACCCGGACAGGTCAAACACTGAAGCTTTCTTT
d_gene: TRBD2; abundance: .; j_gene: TRBJ2-3; v_gene: TRBV7-2; CDR3aa: CASSLGLAGVDTQYF; CDR3nt: TGTGCCAGCAGCTTAGGACTAGCGGGGGTAGATACGCAGTATTTT
d_gene: TRBD1; abundance: .; j_gene: TRBJ2-1; v_gene: TRBV14; CDR3aa: CASSQLPGQGNNEQFF; CDR3nt: TGTGCCAGCAGCCAGTTGCCGGGACAGGGAAACAATGAGCAGTTCTTC
d_gene: .; abundance: .; j_gene: TRBJ2-1; v_gene: TRBV6-5; CDR3aa: CASSIRLGGEQFF; CDR3nt: TGTGCCAGCAGTATTCGACTAGGCGGTGAGCAGTTCTTC
d_gene: .; abundance: .; j_gene: TRBJ2-1; v_gene: TRBV5-1; CDR3aa: CASSSFYNEQFF; CDR3nt: TGCGCCAGCAGCTCGTTCTACAATGAGCAGTTCTTC
d_gene: .; abundance: .; j_gene: TRBJ1-2; v_gene: TRBV5-4; CDR3aa: CASSPDWGSEGYTF; CDR3nt: TGTGCCAGCAGCCCGGACTGGGGTTCGGAGGGCTACACCTTC
d_gene: .; abundance: .; j_gene: TRBJ1-2; v_gene: TRBV6-5; CDR3aa: CASSPRGYYGYTF; CDR3nt: TGTGCCAGCAGTCCACGGGGGTACTATGGCTACACCTTC
d_gene: .; abundance: .; j_gene: TRBJ2-3; v_gene: TRBV7-6; CDR3aa: CASSTLTRIRGDTQYF; CDR3nt: TGTGCCAGCAGCACCTTGACAAGAATCCGTGGAGATACGCAGTATTTT
d_gene: .; abundance: .; j_gene: TRBJ2-7; v_gene: TRBV9; CDR3aa: CASSPQGTHEQYF; CDR3nt: TGTGCCAGCAGCCCCCAGGGAACCCACGAGCAGTACTTC
d_gene: .; abundance: .; j_gene: TRBJ2-2; v_gene: TRBV5-6; CDR3aa: CASSLVPTGELFF; CDR3nt: TGTGCCAGCAGCTTGGTTCCCACCGGGGAGCTGTTTTTT
d_gene: TRBD2; abundance: .; j_gene: TRBJ2-7; v_gene: TRBV6-1; CDR3aa: CASSESGRFEQYF; CDR3nt: TGTGCCAGCAGTGAAAGCGGGAGGTTTGAGCAGTACTTC
d_gene: .; abundance: few; j_gene: TRBJ1-1; v_gene: TRBV6-5; CDR3aa: CASRKVNYYTEAFF; CDR3nt: TGTGCCAGCAGAAAGGTTAATTATTACACTGAAGCTTTCTTT
d_gene: .; abundance: .; j_gene: TRBJ2-5; v_gene: TRBV19; CDR3aa: CASKEEETQYF; CDR3nt: TGTGCCAGTAAAGAGGAAGAGACCCAGTACTTC
d_gene: .; abundance: .; j_gene: TRBJ1-3; v_gene: TRBV9; CDR3aa: CASSVNVAGNTIYF; CDR3nt: TGTGCCAGCAGCGTGAACGTCGCTGGAAACACCATATATTTT
d_gene: TRBD1; abundance: .; j_gene: TRBJ2-2; v_gene: TRBV6-5; CDR3aa: CASSYRGLDTGELFF; CDR3nt: TGTGCCAGCAGTTACAGGGGGCTGGACACCGGGGAGCTGTTTTTT
d_gene: .; abundance: few; j_gene: TRBJ1-5; v_gene: TRBV27; CDR3aa: CASSLQRSNQPQHF; CDR3nt: TGTGCCAGCAGTTTACAGCGTTCTAATCAGCCCCAGCATTTT
d_gene: .; abundance: .; j_gene: TRBJ1-2; v_gene: TRBV7-8; CDR3aa: CASSLGRDGYTF; CDR3nt: TGTGCCAGCAGCTTAGGCAGGGATGGCTACACCTTC
d_gene: .; abundance: .; j_gene: TRBJ2-5; v_gene: TRBV19; CDR3aa: CASSTRGPSSSQYF; CDR3nt: TGTGCCAGTAGTACCAGGGGCCCATCCTCGTCCCAGTACTTC
d_gene: TRBD2; abundance: few; j_gene: TRBJ2-2; v_gene: TRBV6-5; CDR3aa: CASTTSGVNTGELFF; CDR3nt: TGTGCCAGCACTACTAGCGGTGTAAACACCGGGGAGCTGTTTTTT
d_gene: TRBD2; abundance: few; j_gene: TRBJ2-7; v_gene: TRBV4-2; CDR3aa: CASSQDLRDYEQYF; CDR3nt: TGTGCCAGCAGCCAAGATCTGAGGGACTATGAACAGTACTTC
d_gene: TRBD2; abundance: .; j_gene: TRBJ2-1; v_gene: TRBV29-1; CDR3aa: CSVDRSGSTEQFF; CDR3nt: TGCAGCGTTGATCGTAGCGGGAGTACTGAGCAGTTCTTC